The next 29 T cell receptor beta chains were all read from a single sample in a study of cytomegalovirus exposure and HLA in healthy donors. Vbeta (60) and Jbeta (13) primers were used in the PCR. Clones were read by immunoSEQ multiplex PCR, and TCRdb kept only the in-frame ones, dropping some. Seen here are about 300,000 clones, just over 85% observed once, and the top ten hold almost 4%. The material sequenced was PBMCs. These receptors were collected from a man aged 35 to 55 in good health and CMV-seropositive.

This clone was observed once. The sample holds other DNA sequences that translate to the same CDR3. The J gene is TRBJ2-7, the V gene TRBV29-1; TRBD1 aligns across 7 bases. The CDR3 runs to 12 residues. The V segment lost 7 bases and the J segment 0 bases; nucleotides outside the gene matches: 3. Germline loops: CDR1 SQVTM, CDR2 ANQGSEA. The CDR3 spells CSARDSSYEQYF. For the CDR3, the DNA is TGCAGCGCCAGGGACAGCTCCTACGAGCAGTACTTC.

As DNA, the CDR3 is TGTGCCAGCTGCAAGGCTGGACTAGCGGGAGTCGAGCAGTACTTC. Protein: CASCKAGLAGVEQYF. The chain has TRBV28 and TRBJ2-7, with 13 positions matching TRBD2. V lost 8 bases, J lost 6 bases, and 10 bases stayed unmatched. The CDR3 has 15 amino acids. Germline CDR1 and CDR2: MDHEN and SYDVKM.

This rearrangement joins TRBV6-5 to TRBJ1-3, with a possible D match to TRBD1 (5 bases). The CDR3 runs to 11 residues. Trimming removed 11 bases from V and 8 bases from J, with 13 bases in between. Germline V gives CDR1 MNHEY, CDR2 SVGAGI. Here the CDR3 DNA reads TGTGCCTCCACACGGGGGGACACCATATATTTT. Its translation is CASTRGDTIYF.

This chain joins TRBV9 and TRBJ2-7; 8 nucleotides agree with TRBD1. V lost 0 bases to trimming and J lost 5 bases; unmatched junction nucleotides: 1. Germline V gives CDR1 SGDLS, CDR2 YYNGEE. The length of the CDR3 is 13 residues. CDR3 loop: CASSVGQGNEQYF. The CDR3 nucleotides read TGTGCCAGCAGCGTAGGACAGGGGAACGAGCAGTACTTC.

CDR3 region: CASVQSRAGTGELFF. In DNA, the CDR3 is TGTGCCAGTGTCCAGAGTCGTGCGGGCACCGGGGAGCTGTTTTTT. The rearrangement uses TRBV7-9 and TRBJ2-2; D is possibly TRBD2 (5 bases). V was cut by 9 bases and J by 4 bases, with 18 bases left in between. The germline CDR1 and CDR2 sequences are SEHNR and FQNEAQ (reference sequence). This CDR3 contains 15 residues.

The chain recombines TRBV30 with TRBJ2-7; weak D call: TRBD2 (5 bases). Germline V gives CDR1 GTSNPN, CDR2 SVGIG (reference sequence). This CDR3 has 14 residues. V lost 5 bases to trimming and J lost 4 bases, with 18 bases between them. The CDR3, as DNA: TGTGCCTGGGACTTCGGGGAGCCCGGATACGAGCAGTACTTC. Translating gives CAWDFGEPGYEQYF. The complete variable domain, with remaining parts taken from reference TRBV30 and TRBJ2-7, reads SQTIHQWPATLVQPVGSPLSLECTVEGTSNPNLYWYRQAAGRGLQLLFYSVGIGQISSEVPQNLSASRPQDRQFILSSKKLLLSDSGFYLCAWDFGEPGYEQYFGPGTRLTVT.

The rearrangement uses TRBV28 and TRBJ2-7; D might be TRBD2 (5 bases). With 10 bases removed from V and 0 bases from J, the gap between germline ends came to 13 bases. This CDR3 has 13 amino acids. Germline CDR1 reads MDHEN; CDR2 reads SYDVKM. As DNA, the CDR3 is TGTGCCACCGATACTAGGAGCTCCTACGAGCAGTACTTC. Translating it yields CATDTRSSYEQYF.

The rearrangement joins TRBV9 to TRBJ2-5; D might be TRBD2 (6 bases). CDR1 SGDLS and CDR2 YYNGEE come from the germline V gene. The CDR3 covers 15 residues. The ends were cut back, 0 bases at V and 5 bases at J, with 14 bases in the middle. The DNA of the CDR3 is TGTGCCAGCAGCGTAGCCGGGTCCGGAGGGGAGACCCAGTACTTC. It translates to CASSVAGSGGETQYF. The full variable domain, in which reference TRBV9 and TRBJ2-5 provide the parts outside the CDR3, is DSGVTQTPKHLITATGQRVTLRCSPRSGDLSVYWYQQSLDQGLQFLIQYYNGEERAKGNILERFSAQQFPDLHSELNLSSLELGDSALYFCASSVAGSGGETQYFGPGTRLLVL.

The CDR3: CASSLEDRRIRTDTQYF. The CDR3 coding sequence is TGTGCCAGCAGCTTAGAGGACAGGAGGATACGCACAGATACGCAGTATTTT. The V call is TRBV11-2, the J call TRBJ2-3; the match to TRBD1 covers 7 bases. Germline V gene data show CDR1 as SGHAT and CDR2 as FQNNGV. The CDR3 spans 17 residues. Trimming at V came to 0 bases and at J to 1 base, leaving 7 bases not matched to a gene.

The chain links TRBV6-5 to TRBJ2-1, with TRBD1 identical over 8 bases. With V trimmed by 6 bases and J by 4 bases, 8 bases remained unmatched. Germline assignment: CDR1 MNHEY and CDR2 SVGAGI. CDR3 length: 15 amino acids. The DNA of the CDR3 is TGTGCCAGCAGCCCGGACAGGGCCCAATACAATGAGCAGTTCTTC. Translated: CASSPDRAQYNEQFF.

V gene TRBV28 combines with J gene TRBJ1-4; 8 bases are shared with TRBD1. The CDR3 is 16 residues long. The V and J ends lost 2 bases and 8 bases, in that order; junction bases with no gene match: 10. Germline CDR1 MDHEN, CDR2 SYDVKM. The CDR3 loop reads CASSLGNAQGEEKLFF. CDR3 bases: TGTGCCAGCAGTTTAGGAAACGCACAGGGGGAGGAAAAACTGTTTTTT.

This chain joins TRBV7-8 and TRBJ1-4, with D perhaps matching TRBD1 (6 bases). V was shortened by 2 bases and J by 7 bases, with 11 bases between the two germline ends. This CDR3 has 14 residues. CDR1 is SGHVS, CDR2 FQNEAQ, per germline. The CDR3 bases are TGTGCCAGCAGCTTATGGGGAGGGGGTGAAAAACTGTTTTTT. It yields the protein CASSLWGGGEKLFF.

This rearrangement joins TRBV4-1 to TRBJ1-2; TRBD1 might be the D (6 bases). This CDR3 has 14 amino acids. Trimming removed 0 bases at V and 12 bases at J, with 17 bases between. The germline CDR1 and CDR2 sequences are MGHRA and YSYEKL. CDR3 protein: CASSQDRGGGVDTF. For the CDR3, the DNA is TGCGCCAGCAGCCAAGATAGGGGAGGGGGGGTCGACACCTTC.

This rearrangement joins TRBV9 to TRBJ2-1, with TRBD2 as a possible D gene (6 bases). Trimming shortened V by 0 bases and J by 0 bases, and 7 bases separated the two germline ends. There are 15 residues in the CDR3. Per germline, CDR1 SGDLS and CDR2 YYNGEE. Here the CDR3 DNA reads TGTGCCAGCAGCGTAGAGCGGGCCTCCTACAATGAGCAGTTCTTC. It codes for CASSVERASYNEQFF. The full variable domain, its missing parts supplied by reference TRBV9 and TRBJ2-1, is DSGVTQTPKHLITATGQRVTLRCSPRSGDLSVYWYQQSLDQGLQFLIQYYNGEERAKGNILERFSAQQFPDLHSELNLSSLELGDSALYFCASSVERASYNEQFFGPGTRLTVL.

This clone was counted a few times. V is TRBV2 and J is TRBJ2-3; maybe TRBD2 (6 bases). Germline assignment: CDR1 SNHLY and CDR2 FYNNEI. Trimming cost V 4 bases and J 2 bases, with 19 bases left between them. The CDR3 is 17 amino acids. Here the CDR3 DNA reads TGTGCCAGCAGTGGCCCCGGGACTCAATCTTCCACAGATACGCAGTATTTT. It encodes CASSGPGTQSSTDTQYF. The entire variable domain, with the rest obtained from reference TRBV2 and TRBJ2-3, is as follows: EPEVTQTPSHQVTQMGQEVILRCVPISNHLYFYWYRQILGQKVEFLVSFYNNEISEKSEIFDDQFSVERPDGSNFTLKIRSTKLEDSAMYFCASSGPGTQSSTDTQYFGPGTRLTVL.

The chain is built from TRBV27 and TRBJ2-1; 10 bases match TRBD2. The CDR3 contains 16 residues. In germline, CDR1 is MNHEY, CDR2 SMNVEV (reference sequence). The junction had 6 bases not matched to a gene; V was cut back by 3 bases and J by 4 bases. The CDR3 here is CASSFPTSGTYNEQFF. The CDR3 bases are TGTGCCAGCAGTTTCCCAACTAGCGGGACATACAATGAGCAGTTCTTC.

The gene calls are TRBV2 and TRBJ2-5; D is possibly TRBD1 (5 bases). The CDR3 has 15 amino acids. Germline V lookup: CDR1 SNHLY, CDR2 FYNNEI. Deletions cut 0 bases from V and 2 bases from J, with 10 bases between. In DNA form, the CDR3 reads TGTGCCAGCAGTGAAGCTTCGACAGAGCAAGAGACCCAGTACTTC. This gives the protein CASSEASTEQETQYF.

The chain employs TRBV19 and TRBJ1-1; unclear D gene. CDR3 length: 13 residues. V gave up 2 bases and J gave up 1 base, with 5 bases separating them. Per germline, CDR1 LNHDA and CDR2 SQIVND (reference sequence). The CDR3 bases are TGTGCCAGTAGTATATCGTCGAACACTGAAGCTTTCTTT. As protein: CASSISSNTEAFF.

This clone has a single count. The V and J genes are TRBV13 and TRBJ2-7, with TRBD2 matching 7 bases. The V and J ends lost 4 bases and 0 bases, in that order; junction bases with no gene match: 6. Germline CDR1 reads PRHDT; CDR2 reads FYEKMQ (reference sequence). The CDR3 sequence is 15 residues long. The CDR3 sequence: CASSSTLASSYEQYF. DNA for the CDR3: TGTGCCAGCAGCTCCACACTAGCGAGCTCCTACGAGCAGTACTTC.

The chain combines TRBV15 with TRBJ1-5, with D uncertain. The CDR3 has 15 residues. V lost 0 bases and J lost 0, with 6 bases in between. The germline CDR1 and CDR2 sequences are LNHNV and YYDKDF (reference sequence). CDR3 coding DNA: TGTGCCACCAGCAGAGATCTCAGTAGCAATCAGCCCCAGCATTTT. Translated, it gives CATSRDLSSNQPQHF.

This chain connects TRBV19 to TRBJ2-7, with D possibly TRBD2 on 6 matching bases. Germline V gene lookup returns CDR1 LNHDA and CDR2 SQIVND (reference sequence). The CDR3 is made up of 18 amino acids. V lost 3 bases and J 3 bases, leaving 24 bases between the germline ends. In DNA, the CDR3 is TGTGCCAGTAGTATCCTACTGAGCGGGCCTACGAGGCTCTACGAGCAGTACTTC. Translated, it gives CASSILLSGPTRLYEQYF.

The V gene is TRBV28, the J gene TRBJ1-5, with D perhaps TRBD1 (5 bases). CDR3 length: 15 residues. The germline V gene encodes CDR1 MDHEN and CDR2 SYDVKM. V lost 6 bases and J 4 bases, leaving 16 bases between the germline ends. CDR3: CASRTPGLRNQPQHF. CDR3 coding DNA: TGTGCCAGCAGAACGCCAGGGCTCCGGAATCAGCCCCAGCATTTT.

The genes are TRBV5-1 and TRBJ2-5; TRBD2 might be the D (5 bases). CDR1 is SGHRS and CDR2 is YFSETQ in the germline V gene. The CDR3 is 14 residues long. Between the trimmed V and J ends, which lost 0 bases and 2 bases, there was a span of 8 bases. DNA of the CDR3: TGCGCCAGCAGCTTGGGGGGAGCGCAAGAGACCCAGTACTTC. It encodes CASSLGGAQETQYF. Drawing the rest from reference TRBV5-1 and TRBJ2-5, the complete variable domain is KAGVTQTPRYLIKTRGQQVTLSCSPISGHRSVSWYQQTPGQGLQFLFEYFSETQRNKGNFPGRFSGRQFSNSRSEMNVSTLELGDSALYLCASSLGGAQETQYFGPGTRLLVL.

This chain joins TRBV18 and TRBJ2-1; TRBD1 might be the D (5 bases). The CDR3 has 11 residues. With 3 bases removed from V and 9 bases from J, the gap between germline ends came to 6 bases. Germline V gives CDR1 KGHSH, CDR2 LQKENI. CDR3 nucleotide sequence: TGTGCCAGCTCACCTCAGGGTGAGCAGTTCTTC. This sequence encodes CASSPQGEQFF.

This chain links TRBV4-1 with TRBJ2-3, with a weak D call TRBD2 (6 bases). The ends were cut back, 9 bases at V and 3 bases at J, with 16 bases in the middle. Germline-derived CDR1 and CDR2 are MGHRA and YSYEKL. The CDR3 runs 14 residues. This chain's CDR3 is CASQLAPGTDTQYF. CDR3 DNA: TGCGCCAGTCAGCTAGCGCCGGGTACAGATACGCAGTATTTT.

This clone came up once. This chain joins TRBV19 and TRBJ2-3; weak D call: TRBD1 (6 bases). The CDR3 loop spans 16 amino acids. Trimming pared 1 base from V and 4 bases from J, leaving 15 bases between. Germline V gene data show CDR1 as LNHDA and CDR2 as SQIVND (reference sequence). CDR3 bases: TGTGCCAGTAGTATAGTCCCACTCCCAGGGGCAGATACGCAGTATTTT. Protein: CASSIVPLPGADTQYF. Using reference TRBV19 and TRBJ2-3 for the parts outside the CDR3, the full variable domain is DGGITQSPKYLFRKEGQNVTLSCEQNLNHDAMYWYRQDPGQGLRLIYYSQIVNDFQKGDIAEGYSVSREKKESFPLTVTSAQKNPTAFYLCASSIVPLPGADTQYFGPGTRLTVL.

The chain links TRBV19 to TRBJ2-3, with TRBD1 identical over 7 bases. In germline, CDR1 is LNHDA, CDR2 SQIVND (reference sequence). The V gene end was trimmed by 5 bases and the J gene end by 3 bases; junction bases not matched to a gene: 5. The CDR3 contains 14 residues. CDR3 region: CASSQTGRTDTQYF. CDR3 bases: TGTGCCAGTAGTCAGACAGGGCGTACAGATACGCAGTATTTT.

The rearrangement links TRBV2 to TRBJ2-5; maybe TRBD2 (6 bases). This CDR3 region has 15 residues. Germline CDR1 is SNHLY and CDR2 is FYNNEI. Trimming took 6 bases from V and 5 from J, leaving 19 bases between them. The CDR3 sequence is CASSRERVLTETQYF. CDR3 sequence (DNA): TGTGCCAGCAGCAGAGAGCGGGTCCTGACTGAGACCCAGTACTTC. The whole variable domain, remainder taken from reference TRBV2 and TRBJ2-5, is EPEVTQTPSHQVTQMGQEVILRCVPISNHLYFYWYRQILGQKVEFLVSFYNNEISEKSEIFDDQFSVERPDGSNFTLKIRSTKLEDSAMYFCASSRERVLTETQYFGPGTRLLVL.

V and J are TRBV4-3 and TRBJ1-2; D uncertain. V lost 1 base and J 4 bases, leaving 19 bases between the germline ends. Germline-derived CDR1 and CDR2 are LGHNA and YSLEER. CDR3 length: 17 amino acids. The CDR3 DNA reads as TGCGCCAGCAGCCAAGTGATGCAACAGCAGTCATCCTATGGCTACACCTTC. Its translation is CASSQVMQQQSSYGYTF.